This TCR beta chain derives from a study of response to subunit inactivated influenza vaccine. TCRdb recomputed calls from the RT-PCR reads with MiXCR, one row per CDR3 protein. Of around 530,000 distinct CDR3 sequences detected, roughly 12% appear once; the ten largest clones hold roughly 10%. Looked up from germline, CDR1 is SGHKS and CDR2 is YYEKEE (reference sequence). This CDR3 is 18 amino acids long. The ends lost 3 bases at V and 0 bases at J; junction bases unmatched: 9. Whole-study results and caveats: Authors suggested seasonal influenza vaccinations each recruit few new T cells.

This clonotype was found many times. The antigen remains unidentified. Sequenced material: PBMCs from blood, taken on the day of vaccination. This receptor was taken from a man aged 50 to 59 who received an inactivated influenza vaccine. The chain couples TRBV5-5 to TRBJ2-2, with 9 nucleotides matching TRBD1. CDR3 coding DNA: TGTGCCAGCAGCTCGAAAATTACAGGGGGCACGAACACCGGGGAGCTGTTTTTT. It translates to CASSSKITGGTNTGELFF.